This paragraph reports one T cell receptor (beta chain). It was with 60 Vbeta and 13 Jbeta primers that the PCR ran. This table comes from immunoSEQ multiplex PCR, and its TCRdb copy is limited to in-frame clones, with some not included. The sample data list 35,000 to 45,000 clones. These data originate in a study of cytomegalovirus exposure and HLA in healthy donors. V was pared by 6 bases and J by 5 bases, with 7 bases of the junction left unmatched. The germline gives CDR1 SQVTM, CDR2 ANQGSEA. The CDR3 is 14 residues long. The receptor comes from a man aged 35 to 55 in good health and CMV-seropositive. The rearrangement joins TRBV29-1 to TRBJ2-1; TRBD1 matches 10 bases. Source material: PBMCs. The CDR3 loop is CSVRDRGEHNEQFF. The CDR3 DNA reads TGCAGCGTCCGGGACAGGGGAGAACACAATGAGCAGTTCTTC.